What follows are 21 T cell receptor beta chains derived from one specimen sequenced in a study of cytomegalovirus exposure and HLA in healthy donors (dated 2017 in TCRdb). Receptor libraries were prepared by the immunoSEQ multiplex PCR assay. A mixture of 60 forward primers for TCR Vbeta segments and 13 reverse primers for TCR Jbeta segments was used in the multiplex PCR. What TCRdb holds here is the immuneACCESS table cut down to in-frame rearrangements. Part of the clones is not present; checked against another copy, under half of the missing clones reflect an unresolved V gene, and the others are unexplained. The sample table shows about 140,000 clones, and roughly 68% are seen once. The ten largest clones take up 10% of the sample. The sample comprised PBMCs. These receptors were taken from a young man in good health and CMV-seropositive.

The rearrangement uses TRBV5-1 and TRBJ2-2; D not certain. V was cut by 6 bases and J by 0 bases, with 12 bases left in between. The CDR3 covers 15 residues. From germline, CDR1 is SGHRS and CDR2 YFSETQ. CDR3 sequence reads: CASTELSTNTGELFF. DNA of the CDR3: TGCGCCAGCACTGAGTTATCTACGAACACCGGGGAGCTGTTTTTT.

The V call is TRBV28, the J call TRBJ2-7; D is unclear. Trimming took off 5 bases at V and 1 base at J, with 12 bases between the two ends. The CDR3 has 14 residues. The germline V gene encodes CDR1 MDHEN and CDR2 SYDVKM. The CDR3 region is CASSLRALSYEQYF. The CDR3 DNA is TGTGCCAGCAGTCTCCGAGCCCTATCCTACGAGCAGTACTTC.

This chain joins TRBV2 and TRBJ2-5; 8 positions agree with TRBD2. The CDR3 is 13 amino acids. The V gene's germline CDR1 is SNHLY and CDR2 FYNNEI. The V gene end was trimmed by 10 bases and the J gene end by 5 bases; junction bases not matched to a gene: 9. CDR3: CATSRGDEETQYF. DNA for the CDR3: TGTGCCACTTCGCGGGGGGACGAGGAGACCCAGTACTTC.

This clone was recorded once. The CDR3 region is CASSAAGTSKETQYF. CDR3 nucleotides: TGTGCCAGCAGCGCTGCCGGGACTAGTAAAGAGACCCAGTACTTC. The J gene is TRBJ2-5, the V gene TRBV6-1; TRBD2 matches at 8 bases. CDR1 MNHNS and CDR2 SASEGT come from the germline V gene. The trim removed 6 bases at V and 3 bases at J, leaving 9 bases unmatched. This CDR3 is built from 15 residues.

The gene calls are TRBV20-1 and TRBJ2-3; D gene unclear. This CDR3 is built from 11 residues. Germline CDR1 is DFQATT and CDR2 is SNEGSKA (reference sequence). V shed 8 bases and J shed 2 bases, with 8 bases lying between them. DNA of the CDR3: TGCAGTCCCGCTAACACAGATACGCAGTATTTT. Translation gives CSPANTDTQYF.

The chain has TRBV27 and TRBJ2-2, with 14 nucleotides matching TRBD2. Germline loops: CDR1 MNHEY, CDR2 SMNVEV (reference sequence). The V segment lost 9 bases and the J segment 5 bases; nucleotides outside the gene matches: 5. The length of the CDR3 is 15 residues. The DNA for the CDR3 is TGTGCCAGGCCGGGACTAGCGGGAGTAACCGGGGAGCTGTTTTTT. This sequence encodes CARPGLAGVTGELFF.

A note on this clone: Different DNA sequences within this sample yield the same CDR3. The chain uses TRBV6-5 and TRBJ1-2; perhaps TRBD1 as D (5 bases). The V gene lost 0 bases and the J gene lost 4 bases, with 15 bases spanning the gap. CDR3 length equals 16 residues. Germline V gene lookup returns CDR1 MNHEY and CDR2 SVGAGI. The CDR3 is CASSYSRTGGGYGYTF. The DNA for the CDR3 is TGTGCCAGCAGTTACTCTCGGACCGGGGGTGGCTATGGCTACACCTTC.

The genes are TRBV6-1 and TRBJ1-2; D possibly corresponds to TRBD1 (5 bases). The CDR3 sequence is 11 residues long. With 10 bases removed from V and 4 bases from J, the gap between germline ends came to 10 bases. Germline V lookup: CDR1 MNHNS, CDR2 SASEGT. In DNA, the CDR3 is TGTGCCATCCGGGGGGGCTATGGCTACACCTTC. This gives the protein CAIRGGYGYTF.

This chain joins TRBV4-1 and TRBJ1-5; D ambiguous. CDR1 and CDR2 from the germline V gene are MGHRA and YSYEKL. Trimming cost V 1 base and J 2 bases, with 9 bases left between them. The CDR3 has 15 amino acids. CDR3 bases: TGCGCCAGCAGCCAAGTTTTAGCGGGCAATCAGCCCCAGCATTTT. As protein: CASSQVLAGNQPQHF.

The chain has TRBV6-5 and TRBJ2-2; D unresolved. The CDR3 consists of 15 residues. V was shortened by 2 bases and J by 3 bases, with 10 bases between the two germline ends. Germline V gives CDR1 MNHEY, CDR2 SVGAGI. CDR3 residues: CASSYKDTHTGELFF. CDR3 nucleotide sequence: TGTGCCAGCAGTTACAAAGACACACACACCGGGGAGCTGTTTTTT.

The chain recombines TRBV5-8 with TRBJ2-1; 14 positions agree with TRBD2. Trimming cost V 2 bases and J 12 bases; bases outside gene matches: 10. Germline loops: CDR1 SGHTS, CDR2 YDEGEE. The CDR3 is 16 amino acids. The CDR3 loop reads CASSFPGTSGSVRQFF. In DNA, the CDR3 is TGTGCCAGCAGCTTTCCAGGGACTAGCGGGAGTGTACGGCAGTTCTTC.

The chain combines TRBV4-1 with TRBJ2-3, with 10 bases aligning to TRBD2. The CDR3 has 15 amino acids. Germline V lookup: CDR1 MGHRA, CDR2 YSYEKL. J was trimmed by 5 bases and V by 1 base; bases with no gene match: 3. CDR3 nucleotide sequence: TGCGCCAGCAGCCAAGGGCTAGCGGGAGTAGATACGCAGTATTTT. Its protein is CASSQGLAGVDTQYF.

The chain carries TRBV7-8 and TRBJ2-1; 12 nucleotides agree with TRBD2. This CDR3 contains 16 residues. With 1 base clipped from V and 9 bases from J, the junction kept 7 bases outside the gene matches. Germline V gene sequence: CDR1 SGHVS, CDR2 FQNEAQ. The CDR3 nucleotides are TGTGCCAGCAGCTTAGATAGCCTAGCGGGAGGGGTTGAGCAGTTCTTC. Protein sequence: CASSLDSLAGGVEQFF.

The chain joins TRBV9 to TRBJ1-1; 10 bases line up with TRBD1. The CDR3 spans 15 residues. V was clipped by 0 bases and J by 4 bases; unmatched bases: 3. Germline assignment: CDR1 SGDLS and CDR2 YYNGEE. The CDR3 is CASSVVGQGITEAFF. CDR3 nucleotides: TGTGCCAGCAGCGTAGTGGGACAGGGGATCACTGAAGCTTTCTTT.

The chain combines TRBV19 with TRBJ2-5, with 9 bases identical to TRBD2. The J call could be wrong; TRBJ2-7 is a better fit for the DNA end. CDR1 and CDR2 (germline): LNHDA, SQIVND (reference sequence). This CDR3 is built from 15 residues. The CDR3 nucleotides are TGTGCCAGTAGTCCATCTAGCGGGACGGTGGCCGAGCAGTACTTC. It yields the protein CASSPSSGTVAEQYF.

J is TRBJ1-3 and V is TRBV10-2; D may be TRBD1 (6 bases). The V end was cut by 4 bases, the J end by 0 bases, with 10 bases between. This CDR3 has 15 residues. The V gene's germline CDR1 is WSHSY and CDR2 SAAADI. The CDR3 DNA follows: TGCGCCAGCAGTGTTGAAGGGGGCTCTGGAAACACCATATATTTT. Its translation is CASSVEGGSGNTIYF.

This clone was detected only a few times. The rearrangement uses TRBV4-1 and TRBJ2-7; the D gene is possibly TRBD2 (5 bases). There are 14 residues in the CDR3. Germline V lookup: CDR1 MGHRA, CDR2 YSYEKL. The V and J ends lost 1 base and 2 bases respectively, with 9 bases between them. CDR3 sequence (DNA): TGCGCCAGCAGCCAAGTGGACTCCACCTACGAGCAGTACTTC. This translates into CASSQVDSTYEQYF.

The sample holds a few counts of this clone. This chain joins TRBV18 and TRBJ1-2; perhaps TRBD1 as D (5 bases). V lost 6 bases to trimming and J lost 3 bases, with 8 bases between them. The germline gives CDR1 KGHSH, CDR2 LQKENI. The CDR3 length is 12 residues. CDR3 nucleotides: TGTGCCAGCTCTGACAGTGACTATGGCTACACCTTC. Its translation is CASSDSDYGYTF.

This clone was counted once. The J gene is TRBJ2-3, the V gene TRBV5-1; D unclear. The CDR3 consists of 13 residues. V was cut by 7 bases and J by 2 bases, with 11 bases left in between. The germline V gene encodes CDR1 SGHRS and CDR2 YFSETQ. The chain's CDR3 is CASRPLDTDTQYF. The CDR3 DNA reads TGCGCCAGCCGGCCCCTAGACACAGATACGCAGTATTTT.

This chain uses TRBV27 with TRBJ2-7; D possibly corresponds to TRBD2 (6 bases). The germline V and J ends were trimmed by 8 bases and 3 bases, with 20 bases remaining between them. Germline V gene sequence: CDR1 MNHEY, CDR2 SMNVEV (reference sequence). CDR3 length: 15 residues. This CDR3 is CASAPSEGTDYEQYF. The CDR3, as DNA: TGTGCCAGCGCTCCTTCGGAGGGAACCGACTACGAGCAGTACTTC.

This chain links TRBV5-1 with TRBJ1-4, with 7 bases matching TRBD1. The J segment lost 1 base and the V segment lost 4 bases, leaving 4 bases of the junction unmatched. CDR3 length: 15 amino acids. Per germline, CDR1 SGHRS and CDR2 YFSETQ. CDR3: CASSNPGGTNEKLFF. The DNA of the CDR3 is TGCGCCAGCAGCAACCCAGGGGGAACTAATGAAAAACTGTTTTTT.